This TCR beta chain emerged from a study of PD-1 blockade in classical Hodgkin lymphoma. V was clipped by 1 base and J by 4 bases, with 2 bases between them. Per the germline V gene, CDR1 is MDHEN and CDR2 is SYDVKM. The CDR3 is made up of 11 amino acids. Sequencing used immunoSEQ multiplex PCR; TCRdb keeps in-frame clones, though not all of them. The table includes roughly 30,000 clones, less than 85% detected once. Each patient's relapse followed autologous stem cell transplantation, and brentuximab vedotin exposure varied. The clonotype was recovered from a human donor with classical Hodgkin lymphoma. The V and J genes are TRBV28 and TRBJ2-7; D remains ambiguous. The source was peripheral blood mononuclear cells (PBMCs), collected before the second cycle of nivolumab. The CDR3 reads CASSLYYEQYF. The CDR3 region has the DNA TGTGCCAGCAGTTTATATTACGAGCAGTACTTC. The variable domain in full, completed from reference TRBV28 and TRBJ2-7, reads DVKVTQSSRYLVKRTGEKVFLECVQDMDHENMFWYRQDPGLGLRLIYFSYDVKMKEKGDIPEGYSVSREKKERFSLILESASTNQTSMYLCASSLYYEQYFGPGTRLTVT.